Each of the 16 T cell receptor beta chains below was sequenced from the same sample in a study of CXCR3-negative and CXCR3-positive naive CD8 T cells. UMI-labeled TRB cDNA libraries were prepared by 5' RACE. TCRdb reanalyzed the 5' RACE reads and collapses them to one entry per CDR3 protein, without DNA. The sample includes about 8,000 distinct CDR3 sequences. Sequencing used naive CXCR3- CD8+ T cells from blood. Described subset: CD45RO-CCR7+CD27+CD95- naive CD8+ T cells lacking CXCR3 (TNR3-). The source is a human donor in good health. Some clones in this sample may be carry-over from other donors' samples.

The rearrangement links TRBV4-1 to TRBJ2-1; the TCRdb D gene call, TRBD1, has no DNA to confirm it. Looked up from germline, CDR1 is MGHRA and CDR2 is YSYEKL. The CDR3 length is 16 residues. The CDR3 is CASSQGGTEPYNEQFF.

The V gene is TRBV15, the J gene TRBJ2-5; lacking DNA, the TRBD2 call made by TCRdb goes unchecked. Germline V gives CDR1 LNHNV, CDR2 YYDKDF (reference sequence). This CDR3 has 15 amino acids. The CDR3 sequence is CATSRDRRLQETQYF.

Considering frequency, this clonotype is medium-sized. This chain uses TRBV27 with TRBJ2-1; there is no DNA to check the TCRdb D call of TRBD1. The CDR3 is made up of 15 amino acids. Germline assignment: CDR1 MNHEY and CDR2 SMNVEV (reference sequence). The CDR3 protein is CASSLSTGQHNEQFF.

This clonotype is deemed medium-sized by its frequency. The gene calls are TRBV7-8 and TRBJ1-1. Germline V CDR1 and CDR2: SGHVS, FQNEAQ. The CDR3 runs 12 residues. The CDR3 loop reads CASSPAGTEAFF.

The J gene is TRBJ2-5, the V gene TRBV4-3; as DNA is missing, the TRBD2 call by TCRdb cannot be tested. The germline V gene has CDR1 LGHNA and CDR2 YSLEER. CDR3 size: 16 residues. CDR3: CASSHTSGSFPETQYF.

This clonotype is called medium-sized based on its frequency. V is TRBV28 and J is TRBJ2-1; TCRdb's assignment of TRBD1 cannot be checked, as there is no DNA. Germline V lookup: CDR1 MDHEN, CDR2 SYDVKM. This CDR3 comprises 14 residues. The CDR3 protein is CASLMDTGDNEQFF.

This chain links TRBV10-3 with TRBJ1-2. Germline CDR1 ENHRY, CDR2 SYGVKD. This CDR3 contains 11 residues. This chain's CDR3 is CAIRDSYGYTF.

This clonotype ranks as medium-sized in terms of frequency. The chain carries TRBV3-1 and TRBJ2-3; TCRdb's D gene call, TRBD1, goes unchecked for lack of DNA. The germline CDR1 and CDR2 sequences are LGHDT and YNNKEL (reference sequence). The CDR3 is made up of 22 amino acids. The CDR3 protein is CASSQDLDQRNPGAEDTDTQYF.

Frequency places this clonotype as medium-sized (0.01 to 0.1%). V is TRBV9 and J is TRBJ2-1; lacking DNA, the TRBD1 call made by TCRdb goes unchecked. CDR3 length equals 17 residues. Germline V gene data show CDR1 as SGDLS and CDR2 as YYNGEE. The CDR3 loop is CASSVGGAPPSYNEQFF.

The chain has TRBV3-1 and TRBJ2-5; no DNA is available, so the TRBD2 call from TCRdb remains unchecked. This CDR3 spans 15 amino acids. Germline V gene data show CDR1 as LGHDT and CDR2 as YNNKEL (reference sequence). This CDR3 is CASSQDRRAGETQYF.

The chain combines TRBV19 with TRBJ2-1; checking the TCRdb D call of TRBD2 is not possible without DNA. The CDR3 loop spans 15 amino acids. Germline loops: CDR1 LNHDA, CDR2 SQIVND (reference sequence). Here the CDR3 reads CASSIGGLGYNEQFF.

Frequency places this clonotype as medium-sized (0.01 to 0.1%). The rearrangement links TRBV4-1 to TRBJ2-7. Germline CDR1 MGHRA, CDR2 YSYEKL. There are 14 residues in the CDR3. CDR3 amino acids: CASSQGSEIYEQYF.

The rearrangement links TRBV4-1 to TRBJ2-2. CDR3 length: 15 amino acids. Germline CDR1 reads MGHRA; CDR2 reads YSYEKL. The CDR3 protein is CASSLPAVGTGELFF.

This clonotype is medium-sized by frequency. V is TRBV29-1 and J is TRBJ2-5; without DNA, the TCRdb call of TRBD2 cannot be checked. Germline assignment: CDR1 SQVTM and CDR2 ANQGSEA. There are 16 residues in the CDR3. CDR3 sequence: CSVEDPTPGLQETQYF.

This sequence joins TRBV29-1 and TRBJ2-1; the D call from TCRdb, TRBD2, cannot be confirmed without DNA. Per germline, CDR1 SQVTM and CDR2 ANQGSEA. The CDR3 has 17 residues. CDR3 residues: CSVIGTSLAGGVNEQFF.

The J gene is TRBJ2-3, the V gene TRBV27. The V gene's germline CDR1 is MNHEY and CDR2 SMNVEV (reference sequence). This CDR3 comprises 15 residues. Here the CDR3 reads CASSLFAGSTDTQYF.